This T cell receptor beta chain was observed in a study of response to subunit inactivated influenza vaccine (dated by TCRdb to 2017 to 2018). A note on the overall study: Deep quantitative profiling of the T cell receptor repertoire was used in the study to follow responses to a trivalent subunit inactivated influenza vaccine.

The protocol used for the library was RT-PCR. The reads were generated on an Illumina HiSeq 2500. The public reads were reanalyzed by TCRdb: fastp trimming at Q25, MiXCR alignment, in-frame beta chains only. Rows matching on CDR3 protein sequence are summarized as one entry with the most common DNA and genes. The sample profile shows around 300,000 distinct CDR3 sequences; 20% to 25% of them were found once. The ten largest clonotypes hold about 9.4% of the sample. The germline V gene (reference sequence) supplies CDR1 MNHEY and CDR2 SMNVEV. There are 16 amino acids in the CDR3, from cysteine to phenylalanine inclusive. CDR3 DNA is the only sequence kept; it has 48 bases, read in frame from the first base. V is cut back by 3 bases and J by 0 bases, with 4 bases in the junction unmatched. Broader findings and caveats from the paper: According to the authors, only a limited number of new T cells may be recruited by each seasonal influenza vaccination.

For this clonotype: The target of this receptor is not known. There are no base qualities to consult, and no much larger clone falls within one base.

The sequence was collected from a man aged 50 to 69 who received an inactivated influenza vaccine. Donor details come from another sample of the same person, matched by shared clones. The V gene is TRBV27 and the J gene is TRBJ2-7; TRBD2 agrees with 11 junctional bases. This specimen was PBMCs from blood, taken approximately 22 months after vaccination. This receptor has the CDR3 CASSFLAGGTSYEQYF. The bases are TGTGCCAGCAGTTTTCTAGCGGGAGGAACCTCCTACGAGCAGTACTTC.